Here is one T cell receptor beta chain with its context. Germline lookup yields CDR1 LNHNV and CDR2 YYDKDF (reference sequence). The junction had 6 bases not matched to a gene; V was cut back by 6 bases and J by 7 bases. The CDR3 covers 14 residues. This sample is part of a study of cytomegalovirus exposure and HLA in healthy donors. With 60 Vbeta and 13 Jbeta primers, the PCR was carried out. The assay was immunoSEQ multiplex PCR, and TCRdb's table has in-frame clones only and misses some. The sample has over 85,000 clones, about two thirds seen once. This chain joins TRBV15 and TRBJ2-1; 10 bases map to TRBD2. The source material was PBMCs. The sequence came from a female donor in good health and CMV-seronegative. CDR3 loop: CATSAGLAANEQFF. The DNA for the CDR3 is TGTGCCACCAGTGCAGGACTAGCGGCTAATGAGCAGTTCTTC.